The 3 T cell receptor beta chains listed next were all sequenced from one sample in a study of T cells in Graves' hyperthyroidism and ophthalmopathy. Amplification targeted TCR beta CDR3 regions from RNA transcripts. In the first-round RT-PCR of the TCR CDR3, the HTBI primer set was used. TCRdb independently ran MiXCR on the multiplex PCR reads; one entry per CDR3 protein. Among some 650,000 distinct CDR3 sequences listed, 16% were seen once. The sample was blood. The receptors were sampled from a woman between 40 and 55 years old with Graves' ophthalmopathy.

The gene calls are TRBV6-2 or TRBV6-3 and TRBJ1-5; D possibly corresponds to TRBD1 (6 bases). The germline V gene has CDR1 MNHEY and CDR2 SVGEGT. The CDR3 loop spans 13 amino acids. Trimming removed 2 bases at V and 7 bases at J, with 9 bases between. As DNA, the CDR3 is TGTGCCAGCAGTTACCAGGGACACCAGCCCCAGCATTTT. Its protein is CASSYQGHQPQHF.

The rearrangement links TRBV19 to TRBJ2-5; D call uncertain. Germline-derived CDR1 and CDR2 are LNHDA and SQIVND (reference sequence). This CDR3 spans 12 amino acids. V shed 7 bases and J shed 6 bases, with 12 bases lying between them. CDR3 in amino acids: CASNLHSQTQYF. The CDR3 DNA follows: TGTGCCAGTAATCTCCATTCTCAGACCCAGTACTTC.

This clonotype was observed many times. The chain uses TRBV20-1 and TRBJ2-7, with 9 bases fitting TRBD2. The CDR3 runs 14 residues. Germline CDR1 DFQATT, CDR2 SNEGSKA (reference sequence). With 2 bases clipped from V and 7 bases from J, the junction kept 9 bases outside the gene matches. The CDR3 loop is CSARRGLAGDEQYF. In DNA form, the CDR3 reads TGCAGTGCTAGAAGGGGACTAGCAGGGGATGAGCAGTACTTC.